This is a list of T cell receptor beta chains from one sample in a study of siplizumab effects on memory and regulatory T cells. Libraries were prepared by immunoSEQ multiplex PCR; TCRdb keeps only in-frame clonotypes and omits some of them. The sample has more than 45,000 clones, over 85% seen once. The specimen was CD8+ T cells sorted from blood. The source is a human donor in good health. The CDR3 runs from the conserved cysteine through the conserved F or W. A D gene is named only where the DNA matches it firmly. Size values are once, few and many counts, or a class for expanded clones, and some rows have none.

d_call j_call clone_size v_call cdr3_aa cdr3_nt
- TRBJ2-7 - TRBV11-3 CASSLGVNEQYF TGTGCCAGCAGCTTAGGGGTTAATGAGCAGTACTTC
- TRBJ2-1 - TRBV15 CATSREMKFSQRDEQFF TGTGCCACCAGCAGAGAGATGAAATTTTCCCAAAGGGATGAGCAGTTCTTC
- TRBJ2-5 - TRBV6-1 CASSEVIETQYF TGTGCCAGCAGTGAAGTAATAGAGACCCAGTACTTC
- TRBJ1-2 - TRBV9 CASSPRLGGGYGYTF TGTGCCAGCAGCCCGCGGTTGGGGGGAGGCTATGGCTACACCTTC
TRBD2 TRBJ2-5 - TRBV15 CATSERTSVEETQYF TGTGCCACCAGCGAACGGACTAGCGTAGAAGAGACCCAGTACTTC
- TRBJ1-5 - TRBV10-3 CAISESTGYGQPQHF TGTGCCATCAGTGAGTCAACGGGGTACGGTCAGCCCCAGCATTTT
- TRBJ1-1 - TRBV20-1 CSAGSAAFF TGCAGTGCTGGCTCGGCGGCTTTCTTT
TRBD2 TRBJ2-3 once TRBV13 CASSNLEAGVRENTDTQYF TGTGCCAGCAGCAACCTCGAGGCGGGAGTAAGGGAAAACACAGATACGCAGTATTTT
- TRBJ1-1 - TRBV6-1 CASNFLSSGEAFF TGTGCCAGCAACTTCCTTAGTTCCGGCGAAGCTTTCTTT
- TRBJ1-5 few TRBV6-5 CASSLGRGQPQHF TGTGCCAGCAGCTTGGGGCGAGGACAGCCCCAGCATTTT
TRBD1 TRBJ1-3 - TRBV18 CASSMVGQGLDSGNTIYF TGTGCCAGCTCAATGGTGGGACAGGGCCTTGACTCTGGAAACACCATATATTTT
- TRBJ2-1 - TRBV19 CASSYGLRNNEQFF TGTGCCAGTAGTTATGGTTTGCGCAACAATGAGCAGTTCTTC
TRBD1 TRBJ2-7 few TRBV6-1 CASSERMTGGYEQYF TGTGCCAGCAGTGAAAGAATGACAGGGGGCTACGAGCAGTACTTC
- TRBJ2-1 once TRBV6-1 CASVVSVTGVGEQFF TGTGCCAGCGTAGTATCAGTTACGGGAGTGGGTGAGCAGTTCTTC
- TRBJ1-4 - TRBV7-9 CASSLAVGGANEKLFF TGTGCCAGCAGCTTAGCGGTGGGAGGTGCTAATGAAAAACTGTTTTTT
TRBD1 TRBJ1-2 - TRBV15 CATSGGTGGFGNYGYTF TGTGCCACCAGCGGGGGGACAGGGGGATTCGGAAACTATGGCTACACCTTC
- TRBJ2-1 once TRBV14 CASSQDGVVSYNEQFF TGTGCCAGCAGCCAAGACGGCGTAGTCTCCTACAATGAGCAGTTCTTC
TRBD1 TRBJ2-7 once TRBV19 CASRITDRDYEQYF TGTGCCAGTAGGATAACAGACAGGGACTACGAGCAGTACTTC
- TRBJ2-7 - TRBV27 CASSLGNEQYF TGTGCCAGCAGTTTAGGGAACGAGCAGTACTTC
- TRBJ2-2 - TRBV27 CASSFTSPGELFF TGTGCCAGCAGTTTTACAAGCCCCGGGGAGCTGTTTTTT
- TRBJ2-1 - TRBV29-1 CSVEDGRFANEQFF TGCAGCGTTGAAGACGGGAGATTTGCCAATGAGCAGTTCTTC
- TRBJ2-7 - TRBV27 CASSPTFGQGGSVHEQYF TGTGCCAGCAGCCCCACATTTGGGCAGGGGGGGAGTGTACACGAGCAGTACTTC
- TRBJ1-5 - TRBV9 CASSRAGNQPQHF TGTGCCAGCAGCAGGGCTGGCAATCAGCCCCAGCATTTT
- TRBJ2-1 - TRBV19 CASSMSSGRGGSYNEQFF TGTGCCAGTAGTATGTCCAGCGGAAGAGGGGGCTCCTACAATGAGCAGTTCTTC
TRBD1 TRBJ2-5 - TRBV5-1 CASSLTTGVAQETQYF TGCGCCAGCAGCTTAACAACAGGGGTGGCACAAGAGACCCAGTACTTC
TRBD2 TRBJ2-1 - TRBV4-3 CASSPTGTSGYNEQFF TGCGCCAGCAGCCCCACGGGCACTAGCGGATACAATGAGCAGTTCTTC
- TRBJ2-4 - TRBV9 CASSPMIGLAKNIQYF TGTGCCAGCAGCCCCATGATCGGACTAGCCAAAAACATTCAGTACTTC
- TRBJ2-2 - TRBV4-3 CASSQGSGELFF TGCGCCAGCAGCCAAGGAAGTGGGGAGCTGTTTTTT
TRBD1 TRBJ2-5 - TRBV18 CASSTSTPGGETQYF TGTGCCAGCTCTACCAGTACCCCAGGGGGCGAGACCCAGTACTTC
- TRBJ2-7 - TRBV27 CASRTFLGTQELGSYEQYF TGTGCCAGCAGAACTTTCCTCGGGACTCAGGAGTTAGGGAGTTACGAGCAGTACTTC
- TRBJ2-7 - TRBV7-9 CASSSKGGLSSYEQYF TGTGCCAGCAGCTCAAAAGGGGGTCTGAGCTCCTACGAGCAGTACTTC
- TRBJ2-7 - TRBV28 CASTGGPGNEQYF TGTGCCAGCACCGGGGGGCCTGGAAACGAGCAGTACTTC
TRBD2 TRBJ2-2 - TRBV6-4 CASSAGRDTGELFF TGTGCCAGCAGTGCCGGGAGGGATACCGGGGAGCTGTTTTTT
- TRBJ2-1 - TRBV7-9 CASSLTAGGNEQFF TGTGCCAGCAGCTTAACGGCCGGGGGCAATGAGCAGTTCTTC
- TRBJ1-1 once TRBV27 CASSLRGVGQRNTEAFF TGTGCCAGCAGTTTACGGGGCGTGGGGCAGCGGAACACTGAAGCTTTCTTT
TRBD2 TRBJ2-1 - TRBV15 CATSTGTSVDNEQFF TGTGCCACCAGCACCGGGACTAGCGTCGACAATGAGCAGTTCTTC
- TRBJ1-5 - TRBV10-2 CASSETRVDNQPQHF TGCGCCAGCAGTGAGACCAGGGTAGATAATCAGCCCCAGCATTTT
TRBD1 TRBJ2-1 - TRBV18 CASLRTGFNEQFF TGTGCCAGCTTAAGGACAGGGTTCAATGAGCAGTTCTTC
TRBD2 TRBJ2-3 - TRBV15 CATSRVAGGTDTQYF TGTGCCACCAGCAGAGTAGCGGGAGGAACAGATACGCAGTATTTT
TRBD1 TRBJ1-4 - TRBV28 CASSLLRGNEKLFF TGTGCCAGCAGTTTGCTCAGGGGGAATGAAAAACTGTTTTTT
- TRBJ2-5 - TRBV14 CASSQEGGSGSAWETQYF TGTGCCAGCAGCCAAGAAGGTGGGAGTGGGAGCGCCTGGGAGACCCAGTACTTC
- TRBJ1-5 - TRBV6-1 CASSGGDQPQHF TGTGCCAGCAGTGGGGGAGATCAGCCCCAGCATTTT